This TCR beta chain was identified in a study of human T cells and chemical hapten exposure. As for the study in general: Per-sample TCR yields varied mainly from small pooled library volume differences. Study-wide points: With regard to DPC sensitization, TCRs above 1 in 1000 frequency did not change.

V lost 5 bases to trimming and J lost 2 bases, with 12 bases between them. CDR1 and CDR2 (germline): MDHEN, SYDVKM. The CDR3 sequence is 14 residues long. In the study's own analysis: A per-sample median of around 91,000 TCRs was observed, with counts ranging from roughly 23,224 to 700,000. TCRdb passed the RACE reads through MiXCR, listing each CDR3 protein once. TCRdb, rather than the study authors, made the V and J calls. The sample lists 49,000 or so distinct CDR3 sequences, 4.4% occurring once. As concerns this clonotype: Its cognate antigen is unknown.

The time point is: healthy volunteer bleed at 2 weeks. Total RNA came from unfractionated whole blood. Sequencing input: whole blood. The V call is TRBV28, the J call TRBJ2-5; perhaps TRBD2 as D (6 bases). The clonotype comes from a human donor in good health. Some clones in this sample may be carry-over from other donors' samples. The CDR3 DNA reads as TGTGCCAGCAGTCCCACGGCGGGGCAAGAGACCCAGTACTTC. Its translation: CASSPTAGQETQYF. Based on the CDR3 plus reference TRBV28 and TRBJ2-5, the full variable domain is DVKVTQSSRYLVKRTGEKVFLECVQDMDHENMFWYRQDPGLGLRLIYFSYDVKMKEKGDIPEGYSVSREKKERFSLILESASTNQTSMYLCASSPTAGQETQYFGPGTRLLVL.